This T cell receptor beta chain stems from a study of blood T cell repertoires in COVID-19. The V and J ends lost 4 bases and 8 bases respectively, with 17 bases between them. CDR3 length: 15 residues. Germline V gives CDR1 SGHVS, CDR2 FNYEAQ. TCRdb's table, derived via immunoSEQ multiplex PCR, lists solely in-frame clones and lacks some. The repertoire holds 150,000 or so clones, with approximately 86% as singletons. This chain connects TRBV7-6 to TRBJ1-4, with D hard to call. The specimen was peripheral blood. The clonotype originates from a woman between 55 and 75 years old with acute or convalescent COVID-19. In DNA form, the CDR3 reads TGTGCCAGCAGCTCGCAATGGGAGGGCGGCGAAAAACTGTTTTTT. Its translation: CASSSQWEGGEKLFF.